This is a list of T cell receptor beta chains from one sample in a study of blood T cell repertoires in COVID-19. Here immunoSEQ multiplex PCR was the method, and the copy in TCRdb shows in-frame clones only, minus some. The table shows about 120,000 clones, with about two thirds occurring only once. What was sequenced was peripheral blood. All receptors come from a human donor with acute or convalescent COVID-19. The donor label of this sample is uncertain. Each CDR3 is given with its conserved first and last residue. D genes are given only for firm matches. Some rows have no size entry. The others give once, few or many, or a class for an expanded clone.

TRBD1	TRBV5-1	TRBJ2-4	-	CASTPEGGQNQNIQYF	TGCGCCAGCACCCCCGAAGGGGGACAGAACCAAAACATTCAGTACTTC
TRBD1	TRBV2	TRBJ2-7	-	CASSEQGQGYEQYF	TGTGCCAGCAGTGAACAAGGACAGGGGTACGAGCAGTACTTC
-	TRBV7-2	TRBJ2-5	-	CASSRGAGETQYF	TGTGCCAGCAGCCGGGGAGCGGGAGAGACCCAGTACTTC
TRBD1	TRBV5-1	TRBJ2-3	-	CASSLARTGHTDTQYF	TGCGCCAGCAGCTTGGCCCGGACAGGGCACACAGATACGCAGTATTTT
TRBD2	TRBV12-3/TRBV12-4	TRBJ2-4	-	CASRGLVNIQYF	TGTGCCAGCAGGGGACTAGTCAACATTCAGTACTTC
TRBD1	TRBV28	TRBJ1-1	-	CASSLSGQGVDEAFF	TGTGCCAGCAGTTTATCGGGACAGGGGGTTGATGAAGCTTTCTTT
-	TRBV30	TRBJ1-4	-	CAWSVQSGPTYEKLFF	TGTGCCTGGAGTGTCCAGTCAGGCCCTACCTATGAAAAACTGTTTTTT
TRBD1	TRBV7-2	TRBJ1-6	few	CASSSPTGPAPLHF	TGTGCCAGCAGCTCGCCGACAGGGCCGGCACCCCTCCACTTT
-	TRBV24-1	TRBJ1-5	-	CATSDGGSNQPQHF	TGTGCCACCAGTGACGGGGGGAGCAATCAGCCCCAGCATTTT
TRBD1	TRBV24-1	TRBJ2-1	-	CATSDQDRGLGDEQFF	TGTGCCACCAGTGACCAAGACAGGGGGCTGGGCGATGAGCAGTTCTTC
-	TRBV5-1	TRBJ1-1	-	CASSLDGLGATEAFF	TGCGCCAGCAGCTTGGATGGGCTGGGTGCCACTGAAGCTTTCTTT
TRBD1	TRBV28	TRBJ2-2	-	CASSSTGNRGTGELFF	TGTGCCAGCAGTTCAACCGGGAACAGGGGTACCGGGGAGCTGTTTTTT
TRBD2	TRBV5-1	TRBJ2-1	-	CASSLEAGPYNEQFF	TGCGCCAGCAGCTTGGAAGCGGGGCCCTACAATGAGCAGTTCTTC
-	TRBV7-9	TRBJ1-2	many	CASSRIGGRDYGYTF	TGTGCCAGCAGTCGTATCGGGGGACGTGACTATGGCTACACCTTC
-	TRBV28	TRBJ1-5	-	CASSSLGGRNQPQHF	TGTGCCAGCAGTTCGCTGGGTGGGCGCAATCAGCCCCAGCATTTT
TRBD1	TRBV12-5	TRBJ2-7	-	CASGSGDRFYEQYF	TGTGCTAGTGGTTCCGGGGACAGGTTCTACGAGCAGTACTTC